Below, 21 T cell receptor beta chains from the same sample are listed, as sequenced in a study of blood T cell repertoires in COVID-19. Assay: immunoSEQ multiplex PCR; the TCRdb copy retains only in-frame clones and omits some. Of around 86,000 clones in the sample, around 87% were seen once. The specimen sequenced was peripheral blood. All receptors derive from a human donor with acute or convalescent COVID-19. The donor label of this sample is uncertain.

The DNA of the CDR3 is TGTGCCAGCAGTTCGGGACAGGGGGCTGAAGCTTTCTTT. This codes for CASSSGQGAEAFF. The chain carries TRBV28 and TRBJ1-1; 11 bases fit TRBD1. The V and J ends lost 4 bases and 6 bases, in that order; junction bases with no gene match: 1. Looked up from germline, CDR1 is MDHEN and CDR2 is SYDVKM. The CDR3 totals 13 residues.

V is TRBV28 and J is TRBJ1-2, with 9 bases matching TRBD1. The ends lost 5 bases at V and 2 bases at J; junction bases unmatched: 6. The germline CDR1 and CDR2 sequences are MDHEN and SYDVKM. This CDR3 is 15 amino acids long. CDR3 in DNA: TGTGCCAGCAGTCCAGGGGGACAGGGAAACTATGGCTACACCTTC. Translating it yields CASSPGGQGNYGYTF.

The chain uses TRBV28 and TRBJ2-7; TRBD2 matches at 7 bases. The CDR3 spans 11 residues. Germline lookup yields CDR1 MDHEN and CDR2 SYDVKM. Trimming at V came to 8 bases and at J to 4 bases, leaving 2 bases not matched to a gene. CDR3 nucleotides: TGTGCCAGCGTCGGGAGGTACGAGCAGTACTTC. This translates into CASVGRYEQYF.

The chain is built from TRBV3-1 (or the pseudogene TRBV3-2) and TRBJ2-1; possibly TRBD2 for D (7 bases). CDR3 length: 16 residues. Trimming took off 4 bases at V and 6 bases at J, with 19 bases between the two ends. Germline values: CDR1 LGHDT, CDR2 YNNKEL (reference sequence). In DNA form, the CDR3 reads TGTGCCAGCAGCCGAGCAGGTGGGGGGGGCAGCAATGAGCAGTTCTTC. Translated: CASSRAGGGGSNEQFF.

CDR3 protein: CASSPGEQGRGYTF. The CDR3 DNA sequence: TGTGCCAGCTCACCAGGTGAACAGGGAAGGGGCTACACCTTC. J is TRBJ1-2 and V is TRBV18, with TRBD1 as a possible D gene (6 bases). V lost 2 bases and J lost 8, with 15 bases in between. Germline-derived CDR1 and CDR2 are KGHSH and LQKENI. There are 14 residues in the CDR3.

This chain joins TRBV9 and TRBJ1-3; TRBD1 matches 7 bases. V shed 0 bases, J shed 2 bases, and the junction held 11 bases outside the gene matches. CDR1 and CDR2 (germline): SGDLS, YYNGEE. The CDR3 has 18 residues. CDR3 amino acids: CASSVEAVVGTAGNTIYF. The CDR3 DNA reads as TGTGCCAGCAGCGTAGAGGCAGTGGTGGGGACAGCTGGAAACACCATATATTTT.

The gene calls are TRBV2 and TRBJ1-2, with 10 bases aligning to TRBD1. CDR3 size: 14 residues. V was pared by 6 bases and J by 7 bases, with 8 bases of the junction left unmatched. The germline CDR1 and CDR2 sequences are SNHLY and FYNNEI. CDR3 amino acids: CASRPRGQGPGYTF. The CDR3 nucleotides are TGTGCCAGCAGACCCCGGGGACAGGGGCCTGGCTACACCTTC.

The chain carries TRBV28 and TRBJ2-7, with D possibly matching TRBD1 (6 bases). In germline, CDR1 is MDHEN, CDR2 SYDVKM. The CDR3 length is 13 residues. V dropped 6 bases and J dropped 0 bases, with 9 bases sitting between them. CDR3 protein: CASRPQGSYEQYF. The CDR3 DNA sequence: TGTGCCAGCAGGCCACAGGGCTCCTACGAGCAGTACTTC.

This CDR3 reads CASTPGTGGELRGYTF. The CDR3 DNA follows: TGTGCCAGCACCCCCGGGACAGGGGGCGAGTTGCGTGGCTACACCTTC. The chain uses TRBV7-9 and TRBJ1-2, with 12 bases identical to TRBD1. CDR3 length: 16 amino acids. Per the germline V gene, CDR1 is SEHNR and CDR2 is FQNEAQ (reference sequence). Trimming cost V 7 bases and J 7 bases; bases outside gene matches: 13.

The chain uses TRBV2 and TRBJ2-7; the D gene is possibly TRBD1 (6 bases). With 8 bases removed from V and 3 bases from J, the gap between germline ends came to 14 bases. The CDR3 has 13 amino acids. Looked up from germline, CDR1 is SNHLY and CDR2 is FYNNEI. The CDR3 DNA is TGTGCCAGCGATCGGATAGGGGGCTACGAGCAGTACTTC. Amino acids: CASDRIGGYEQYF.

The chain couples TRBV19 to TRBJ1-4, with 7 bases fitting TRBD1. CDR3 length: 16 residues. The trim removed 7 bases at V and 8 bases at J, leaving 16 bases unmatched. Germline V lookup: CDR1 LNHDA, CDR2 SQIVND (reference sequence). In nucleotides, the CDR3 is TGTGCCAGTATGGCCCCAGGGGGTAGGGTATGGGAAAAACTGTTTTTT. Translation gives CASMAPGGRVWEKLFF. The whole variable domain, filled in from reference TRBV19 and TRBJ1-4, reads DGGITQSPKYLFRKEGQNVTLSCEQNLNHDAMYWYRQDPGQGLRLIYYSQIVNDFQKGDIAEGYSVSREKKESFPLTVTSAQKNPTAFYLCASMAPGGRVWEKLFFGSGTQLSVL.

The chain joins TRBV11-2 to TRBJ2-7; D is perhaps TRBD1 (5 bases). Germline V lookup: CDR1 SGHAT, CDR2 FQNNGV. CDR3 length equals 14 residues. The V gene lost 2 bases and the J gene lost 0 bases, with 8 bases spanning the gap. The CDR3 loop reads CASSLQTVSYEQYF. The CDR3, as DNA: TGTGCCAGCAGCTTACAGACAGTCTCCTACGAGCAGTACTTC. Using reference TRBV11-2 and TRBJ2-7 for the parts outside the CDR3, the full variable domain is EAGVAQSPRYKIIEKRQSVAFWCNPISGHATLYWYQQILGQGPKLLIQFQNNGVVDDSQLPKDRFSAERLKGVDSTLKIQPAKLEDSAVYLCASSLQTVSYEQYFGPGTRLTVT.

The chain recombines TRBV6-2 or TRBV6-3 with TRBJ2-1, with no clear D. This CDR3 region has 15 residues. Trimming left V 6 bases short and J 0 bases short, with 12 bases between. Germline loops: CDR1 MNHEY, CDR2 SVGEGT. The CDR3 DNA is TGTGCCAGCAGCACCGTTCTGAGCTCCTACAATGAGCAGTTCTTC. This codes for CASSTVLSSYNEQFF.

V usage is TRBV7-9 and J usage is TRBJ2-3, with 8 bases fitting TRBD2. Per the germline V gene, CDR1 is SEHNR and CDR2 is FQNEAQ (reference sequence). The CDR3 has 15 residues. Trimming cost V 5 bases and J 4 bases; bases outside gene matches: 8. For the CDR3, the DNA is TGTGCCAGCAGCATCGGGACTAGTGGAGCAGATACGCAGTATTTT. Protein: CASSIGTSGADTQYF.

The chain employs TRBV19 and TRBJ1-5; D unclear. V was cut by 0 bases and J by 13 bases, with 10 bases left in between. Looked up from germline, CDR1 is LNHDA and CDR2 is SQIVND (reference sequence). The CDR3 covers 12 residues. DNA of the CDR3: TGTGCCAGTAGTATAGATCCCAGGAATCAGCATTTT. As protein: CASSIDPRNQHF.

The chain uses TRBV28 and TRBJ1-3, with D possibly matching TRBD1 (5 bases). Per the germline V gene, CDR1 is MDHEN and CDR2 is SYDVKM. This CDR3 contains 14 residues. Trimming took off 3 bases at V and 4 bases at J, with 10 bases between the two ends. CDR3 residues: CASSLGRGGNTIYF. In DNA form, the CDR3 reads TGTGCCAGCAGTTTGGGGAGGGGAGGAAACACCATATATTTT. Full variable domain (rest looked up from reference TRBV28 and TRBJ1-3): DVKVTQSSRYLVKRTGEKVFLECVQDMDHENMFWYRQDPGLGLRLIYFSYDVKMKEKGDIPEGYSVSREKKERFSLILESASTNQTSMYLCASSLGRGGNTIYFGEGSWLTVV.

The rearrangement joins TRBV7-2 to TRBJ2-4; the match to TRBD2 covers 12 bases. J gave up 0 bases and V 3 bases, and 6 bases lay outside the gene matches. Germline CDR1 reads SGHTA; CDR2 reads FQGNSA. The CDR3 contains 18 residues. The CDR3 is CASSLVLAGGVAKNIQYF. CDR3 sequence (DNA): TGTGCCAGCAGCTTGGTCCTAGCGGGGGGGGTAGCCAAAAACATTCAGTACTTC. The full variable domain, its missing parts supplied by reference TRBV7-2 and TRBJ2-4, is GAGVSQSPSNKVTEKGKDVELRCDPISGHTALYWYRQSLGQGLEFLIYFQGNSAPDKSGLPSDRFSAERTGGSVSTLTIQRTQQEDSAVYLCASSLVLAGGVAKNIQYFGAGTRLSVL.

The chain employs TRBV18 and TRBJ2-2, with TRBD1 matching 7 bases. Germline CDR1 and CDR2: KGHSH and LQKENI. The CDR3 spans 15 residues. V was pared by 3 bases and J by 2 bases, with 3 bases of the junction left unmatched. The CDR3 loop reads CASSPGQINTGELFF. The CDR3 DNA reads as TGTGCCAGCTCACCGGGACAGATTAACACCGGGGAGCTGTTTTTT.

V and J are TRBV30 and TRBJ2-1; 7 nucleotides agree with TRBD1. This CDR3 spans 13 amino acids. The junction had 7 bases not matched to a gene; V was cut back by 1 base and J by 10 bases. Germline V gene data show CDR1 as GTSNPN and CDR2 as SVGIG (reference sequence). The CDR3: CAWSGGGFSEQFF. CDR3 nucleotide sequence: TGTGCCTGGAGTGGAGGGGGCTTTTCCGAGCAGTTCTTC.

In this sample, this clone turned up a few times. The chain couples TRBV27 to TRBJ1-5; no clear D gene. Between the trimmed V and J ends, which lost 5 bases and 7 bases, there was a span of 12 bases. The germline CDR1 and CDR2 sequences are MNHEY and SMNVEV (reference sequence). This CDR3 is 13 amino acids long. Here the CDR3 DNA reads TGTGCCAGCAGTCCTCGCCGGGAGCAGCCCCAGCATTTT. Amino acid sequence: CASSPRREQPQHF.

The chain recombines TRBV19 with TRBJ1-5; possibly TRBD1 for D (5 bases). Germline V gives CDR1 LNHDA, CDR2 SQIVND (reference sequence). CDR3 size: 16 residues. Trimming removed 3 bases from V and 6 bases from J, with 18 bases in between. The CDR3, as DNA: TGTGCCAGTAGTATCGGTAGACAGTCGGGCAGTCAGCCCCAGCATTTT. This encodes CASSIGRQSGSQPQHF.